These T cell receptor beta chains were read from a single sample in a study of human T cells and chemical hapten exposure. TCRdb called the RACE reads again in MiXCR, with one record for every CDR3 protein. Here the sample spans approximately 74,000 distinct CDR3 sequences, approximately 35% being singletons. Sample: whole blood, taken in connection with sensitization to the hapten diphenylcyclopropenone (DPC). The receptor source for this set is a man aged 35-49 years with alopecia areata. Some clones in this sample may be carry-over from other donors' samples. CDR3s include the opening cysteine and the closing phenylalanine or tryptophan. A D gene is named only where the DNA matches it firmly. Some rows have no size entry. The others give once, few or many, or a class for an expanded clone.

clone_size	v_call	j_call	d_call	cdr3_nt	cdr3_aa
.	TRBV4-1	TRBJ1-3	.	TGCGCCAGCAGCCAACTAGGCCTTTCTGGAAACACCATATATTTT	CASSQLGLSGNTIYF
few	TRBV10-3	TRBJ1-1	TRBD1	TGTGCCATCAGTGCCGGGACAGCCTCCCCTGAAGCTTTCTTT	CAISAGTASPEAFF
.	TRBV20-1	TRBJ2-5	TRBD1	TGCAGTGCTAGAGAGTTAGGGACAGCTCGGGAGACCCAGTACTTC	CSARELGTARETQYF
few	TRBV7-2	TRBJ2-6	.	TGTGCCAGCAGCACTACCGGCCTCTCTGGGGCCAACGTCCTGACTTTC	CASSTTGLSGANVLTF
few	TRBV6-2/TRBV6-3	TRBJ2-1	.	TGTGCCAGCAGTTACTCGAAGGACCCCCGAGAGTCGTCCTACAATGAGCAGTTCTTC	CASSYSKDPRESSYNEQFF
.	TRBV5-1	TRBJ2-1	.	TGCGCCAGCAGCTCGGCGGGGAACTCCTACAATGAGCAGTTCTTC	CASSSAGNSYNEQFF
few	TRBV6-6	TRBJ2-7	.	TGTGCCAGCAGTTACTCGACTGCGATTAACGAGCAGTACTTC	CASSYSTAINEQYF
.	TRBV12-3/TRBV12-4	TRBJ2-1	.	TGTGCCAGCAGCCGAGATGTTAGTTACAATGAGCAGTTCTTC	CASSRDVSYNEQFF
few	TRBV7-9	TRBJ2-2	.	TGTGCCAGCAGCTTCCACATTGGAGCCACCGGGGAGCTGTTTTTT	CASSFHIGATGELFF
many	TRBV5-1	TRBJ1-5	TRBD1	TGCGCCAGCAGCGTAGGACAGGGCGATCAGCCCCAGCATTTT	CASSVGQGDQPQHF
.	TRBV5-1	TRBJ1-6	.	TGCGCCAGCAGCTTTGGGTACACAGGGAATTCACCCCTCCACTTT	CASSFGYTGNSPLHF
.	TRBV3-1	TRBJ1-5	.	TGTGCCAGCAGCCAATCAGGGAACAATCAGCCCCAGCATTTT	CASSQSGNNQPQHF
.	TRBV7-9	TRBJ2-6	TRBD1	TGTGCCAGCAGCCTACGGACAGGGATTGGGGCCAACGTCCTGACTTTC	CASSLRTGIGANVLTF
.	TRBV25-1	TRBJ2-6	.	TGTGCCAGCAGTACCTCAGGGGCCAACGTCCTGACTTTC	CASSTSGANVLTF